These 13 T cell receptor beta chains share one sample of origin, sequenced in a study of control samples from healthy donors and cancer patients (dated by TCRdb to about 2020). Libraries were prepared through the immunoSEQ multiplex PCR assay. Not all clones reach the TCRdb copy of this immuneACCESS table, which keeps in-frame sequences only. Checked studies attribute under half of the gap to unresolved V genes and leave the rest unexplained. The table for this sample lists 350,000 to 450,000 clones; approximately 92% of them were counted only once. The ten largest account for around 6.8% of the sample. Specimen: PBMCs. These receptors all come from a man aged 35-49 years with head and neck cancer.

The chain employs TRBV19 and TRBJ1-3; D unclear. Germline V gives CDR1 LNHDA, CDR2 SQIVND (reference sequence). V lost 3 bases and J 6 bases, leaving 6 bases between the germline ends. The CDR3 has 12 residues. CDR3 loop: CASSMTVNTIYF. In DNA form, the CDR3 reads TGTGCCAGTAGTATGACGGTAAACACCATATATTTT.

The chain combines TRBV4-2 with TRBJ2-1; possibly TRBD2 for D (6 bases). The CDR3 is 14 amino acids. Trimming removed 1 base at V and 6 bases at J, with 10 bases between. CDR1 is LGHNA and CDR2 is YNFKEQ in the germline V gene. CDR3 nucleotides: TGTGCCAGCAGCCAAGGGCGGGACCTCAATGAGCAGTTCTTC. Protein product: CASSQGRDLNEQFF.

The chain combines TRBV6-2 or TRBV6-3 with TRBJ1-1; D is unclear. This CDR3 contains 12 residues. Germline CDR1 and CDR2: MNHEY and SVGEGT. Trimming removed 5 bases from V and 7 bases from J, with 11 bases in between. The CDR3 bases are TGTGCCAGCAGTCCCGGCCGTCATGAAGCTTTCTTT. This sequence encodes CASSPGRHEAFF.

The chain is built from TRBV6-2 or TRBV6-3 and TRBJ1-1; the D is unclear. In germline, CDR1 is MNHEY, CDR2 SVGEGT. Trimming cost V 0 bases and J 8 bases, with 10 bases left between them. The CDR3 runs to 13 residues. CDR3 in amino acids: CASSYSDVGEAFF. The CDR3 DNA reads as TGTGCCAGCAGTTACTCGGACGTGGGCGAAGCTTTCTTT.

The chain couples TRBV25-1 to TRBJ2-1; 14 bases are shared with TRBD2. Unmatched junction bases numbered 4, after V lost 6 bases and J lost 6 bases. Germline-derived CDR1 and CDR2 are MGHDK and SYGVNS. This CDR3 contains 15 residues. The DNA of the CDR3 is TGTGCCAGCAGAACGACTAGCGGGAGGGCCAATGAGCAGTTCTTC. Translation: CASRTTSGRANEQFF.

The rearrangement joins TRBV4-1 to TRBJ1-2; tentative D call: TRBD1 (6 bases). V lost 0 bases and J 4 bases, leaving 12 bases between the germline ends. The CDR3 is 15 residues long. Germline V CDR1 and CDR2: MGHRA, YSYEKL. The CDR3: CASSQEQGLGYGYTF. The CDR3 DNA reads TGCGCCAGCAGCCAAGAACAGGGTCTTGGCTATGGCTACACCTTC.

The rearrangement joins TRBV13 to TRBJ2-7; perhaps TRBD2 as D (6 bases). From germline, CDR1 is PRHDT and CDR2 FYEKMQ (reference sequence). The CDR3 is made up of 14 amino acids. V was shortened by 5 bases and J by 4 bases, with 15 bases between the two germline ends. This CDR3 is CASSRGSGGYEQYF. In DNA form, the CDR3 reads TGTGCCAGCAGCCGCGGTAGTGGGGGGTACGAGCAGTACTTC.

The V gene is TRBV9, the J gene TRBJ2-2; 8 bases map to TRBD2. Germline assignment: CDR1 SGDLS and CDR2 YYNGEE. This CDR3 is 15 amino acids long. V trimming: 3 bases; J trimming: 0 bases; junction bases outside the gene matches: 1. CDR3 DNA: TGTGCCAGCAGCGCGGGGGGGACGAACACCGGGGAGCTGTTTTTT. Its translation is CASSAGGTNTGELFF. The full variable domain, completed using reference TRBV9 and TRBJ2-2, is DSGVTQTPKHLITATGQRVTLRCSPRSGDLSVYWYQQSLDQGLQFLIQYYNGEERAKGNILERFSAQQFPDLHSELNLSSLELGDSALYFCASSAGGTNTGELFFGEGSRLTVL.

The CDR3, as DNA: TGTGCCAGCAGCTTAGATCCCGGACAGTCAGAGACCCAGTACTTC. Translation: CASSLDPGQSETQYF. The V gene is TRBV7-2, the J gene TRBJ2-5; TRBD1 is a possible D gene (6 bases). V was pared by 1 base and J by 4 bases, with 13 bases between. This CDR3 spans 15 amino acids. Germline V gene data show CDR1 as SGHTA and CDR2 as FQGNSA.

The chain recombines TRBV11-2 with TRBJ1-2; 11 bases line up with TRBD1. This CDR3 is 16 amino acids long. Trimming took 0 bases from V and 4 from J; bases not matched to a gene: 4. Per germline, CDR1 SGHAT and CDR2 FQNNGV. The CDR3 nucleotides are TGTGCCAGCAGCTTAGAGGGGGGACAGGGGGTCTATGGCTACACCTTC. Its protein product is CASSLEGGQGVYGYTF.

V usage is TRBV9 and J usage is TRBJ2-7; maybe TRBD1 (5 bases). The V gene lost 3 bases and the J gene lost 9 bases, with 10 bases spanning the gap. Germline assignment: CDR1 SGDLS and CDR2 YYNGEE. This CDR3 is 11 amino acids long. The DNA for the CDR3 is TGTGCCAGCAGCGGGGGTAGGGGGCAGTACTTC. It yields the protein CASSGGRGQYF.

The sample holds one count of this clone. One end of the junction fails to match germline, which may point to a read error. The J gene is TRBJ2-1, the V gene TRBV6-5; D call uncertain. Germline V gene data show CDR1 as MNHEY and CDR2 as SVGAGI. This CDR3 comprises 11 residues. CDR3 bases: TGTGCCAGCAGTTCCTTCAATGAGCAGTTCTTC. The encoded protein is CASSSFNEQFF.

The chain links TRBV27 to TRBJ2-3; unclear D gene. Trimming stripped 6 bases from V and 4 bases from J, with 5 bases between. This CDR3 is built from 11 residues. CDR1 and CDR2 (germline): MNHEY, SMNVEV (reference sequence). The CDR3 bases are TGTGCCAGCAGGATTTCAGATACGCAGTATTTT. This codes for CASRISDTQYF.